This entry lists 29 T cell receptor beta chains sequenced from one sample in a study of lung T cells in sarcoidosis with Löfgren's syndrome. In TCRdb, the reads were re-called with MiXCR into one record per CDR3 protein. The table has 9,300 or so distinct CDR3 sequences, about 20% seen once; the top ten hold less than 9%. Material: CD4+ T cells from bronchoalveolar lavage. The receptors come from a human donor with sarcoidosis (Löfgren's syndrome or another form), or a control subject (not recorded which).

This clonotype is deemed medium-sized (0.01 to 0.1%). The rearrangement joins TRBV6-1 to TRBJ2-2, with TRBD2 identical over 13 bases. The CDR3 loop spans 16 amino acids. From germline, CDR1 is MNHNS and CDR2 SASEGT. V gave up 8 bases and J gave up 4 bases; unmatched junction bases: 7. CDR3 bases: TGTGCCAGCGGAGGACTAGCGGGAGTCGGCACCGGGGAGCTGTTTTTT. Encoded protein: CASGGLAGVGTGELFF.

This clonotype was recorded many times. The chain is built from TRBV12-3 or TRBV12-4 and TRBJ2-3, with unresolved D. V was shortened by 3 bases and J by 0 bases, with 7 bases between the two germline ends. The CDR3 is 14 residues long. The CDR3 DNA follows: TGTGCCAGCAGTTTGGTCCCCAGCACAGATACGCAGTATTTT. Encoded protein: CASSLVPSTDTQYF.

About this clonotype itself: One junction end does not reproduce the germline sequence, and a read error may be involved. V is TRBV6-2 or TRBV6-3 and J is TRBJ2-2; 12 bases match TRBD2. CDR1 and CDR2 (germline): MNHEY, SVGEGT. The CDR3 is made up of 20 amino acids. The CDR3 is CASSYSTVLAGGINTRELFF. Written as DNA, the CDR3 is TGTGCCAGCAGTTACTCGACGGTACTAGCGGGGGGCATAAACACCCGGGAGCTGTTTTTT.

As concerns this clonotype: One base away lies a much larger clone, so this may be a sequencing read error. The CDR3 loop reads CVSSSGRVSGNTIYF. CDR3 sequence (DNA): TGTGTCAGCAGCAGCGGACGGGTCTCTGGAAACACCATATATTTT. This rearrangement joins TRBV7-2 to TRBJ1-3; no clear D gene. Germline CDR1 SGHTA, CDR2 FQGNSA. This CDR3 has 15 amino acids. Full variable domain (remainder filled in from reference TRBV7-2 and TRBJ1-3): GAGVSQSPSNKVTEKGKDVELRCDPISGHTALYWYRQSLGQGLEFLIYFQGNSAPDKSGLPSDRFSAERTGGSVSTLTIQRTQQEDSAVYLCVSSSGRVSGNTIYFGEGSWLTVV.

Regarding this clonotype: A much larger clone sits a single nucleotide away, making a read error possible. This rearrangement joins TRBV5-1 to TRBJ1-1; 10 bases are shared with TRBD1. Germline CDR1 reads SGHRS; CDR2 reads YFSETQ. This CDR3 is built from 16 residues. The CDR3 DNA sequence: TGCGCCAGCAGCTGGGGACAGGGGATAATGAACACTGGAGCTTTCTTT. Amino acids: CASSWGQGIMNTGAFF. Combining the CDR3 with reference TRBV5-1 and TRBJ1-1 gives the whole variable domain KAGVTQTPRYLIKTRGQQVTLSCSPISGHRSVSWYQQTPGQGLQFLFEYFSETQRNKGNFPGRFSGRQFSNSRSEMNVSTLELGDSALYLCASSWGQGIMNTGAFFGQGTRLTVV.

This clonotype was recorded a few times. This sequence may be a read error, since a much larger clone differs from it by one base. This rearrangement joins TRBV7-9 to TRBJ2-3, with D maybe TRBD2 (5 bases). CDR1 is SEHNR and CDR2 is FQNEAQ in the germline V gene (reference sequence). The V end lost 5 bases, the J end lost 1 base, and 16 bases lay between the germline ends. The CDR3 is 16 residues long. CDR3 region: CASSARRLVGTDTQYF. In nucleotides, the CDR3 is TGTGCCAGCAGCGCGAGGAGGCTTGTTGGCACAGATACGCAGTATTTT.

This clonotype was seen many times. The J gene is TRBJ2-3, the V gene TRBV5-4; D is uncertain. CDR1 and CDR2 (germline): SGHNT, YYREEE (reference sequence). The CDR3 totals 15 residues. Between the trimmed V and J ends, which lost 2 bases and 3 bases, there was a span of 13 bases. CDR3 in DNA: TGTGCCAGCAGCTTAGATCTAGACCTAACAGATACGCAGTATTTT. Translated, it gives CASSLDLDLTDTQYF. Based on the CDR3 plus reference TRBV5-4 and TRBJ2-3, the full variable domain is ETGVTQSPTHLIKTRGQQVTLRCSSQSGHNTVSWYQQALGQGPQFIFQYYREEENGRGNFPPRFSGLQFPNYSSELNVNALELDDSALYLCASSLDLDLTDTQYFGPGTRLTVL.

As for this clonotype: A junction end diverges from the germline sequence, so it may reflect a read error. The rearrangement links TRBV20-1 to TRBJ1-1; unclear D gene. The length of the CDR3 is 15 residues. The germline V gene encodes CDR1 DFQATT and CDR2 SNEGSKA (reference sequence). In DNA form, the CDR3 reads TGCAATGCTAGAGCGCTGGGAGTGTGGAACACTGAAGCTTTCTTT. It codes for CNARALGVWNTEAFF.

In its sample, this clonotype was seen many times. The chain is built from TRBV10-3 and TRBJ1-1; D is unclear. CDR3 length: 13 residues. V was trimmed by 4 bases and J by 5 bases, leaving 11 bases between them. Germline loops: CDR1 ENHRY, CDR2 SYGVKD. CDR3 nucleotides: TGTGCCATCAGTGGGTTGGCCGGGACTGAAGCTTTCTTT. Translating gives CAISGLAGTEAFF.

This clonotype was observed many times. The chain links TRBV28 to TRBJ2-7; 8 bases fit TRBD1. V gave up 5 bases and J gave up 3 bases; unmatched junction bases: 6. Germline V gene lookup returns CDR1 MDHEN and CDR2 SYDVKM. CDR3 length: 14 amino acids. CDR3 in DNA: TGTGCCAGCAGTACCCGACAGGGGATCTACGAGCAGTACTTC. It codes for CASSTRQGIYEQYF.

Note on this clonotype: The junction and the germline gene differ at one end; a read error may be behind it. This chain uses TRBV5-4 with TRBJ2-2; perhaps TRBD2 as D (5 bases). The CDR3 extends over 13 amino acids. Germline V gives CDR1 SGHNT, CDR2 YYREEE (reference sequence). CDR3 nucleotide sequence: TGTGCCAGCAGCTTACGGGATCACGGGGAGCTGCTTTTT. Translation: CASSLRDHGELLF. Full variable domain (rest looked up from reference TRBV5-4 and TRBJ2-2): ETGVTQSPTHLIKTRGQQVTLRCSSQSGHNTVSWYQQALGQGPQFIFQYYREEENGRGNFPPRFSGLQFPNYSSELNVNALELDDSALYLCASSLRDHGELLFGEGSRLTVL.

This clonotype occurred many times. This chain links TRBV20-1 with TRBJ2-3; D is unclear. The CDR3 runs to 16 residues. V was shortened by 6 bases and J by 4 bases, with 23 bases between the two germline ends. The germline CDR1 and CDR2 sequences are DFQATT and SNEGSKA (reference sequence). CDR3 sequence: CSAAVPTALISDTQYF. CDR3 DNA sequence: TGCAGTGCCGCCGTCCCGACGGCCCTTATCTCAGATACGCAGTATTTT.

This clonotype was observed a handful of times. One base away lies a much larger clone, so this may be a sequencing read error. V usage is TRBV19 and J usage is TRBJ2-1, with TRBD1 identical over 7 bases. Germline lookup yields CDR1 LNHDA and CDR2 SQIVND (reference sequence). Germline trimming cut 7 bases from V and 6 bases from J; bases unmatched to any gene: 12. This CDR3 spans 15 amino acids. The CDR3 protein is CASNLETGIGNEQFF. The CDR3 region has the DNA TGTGCCAGTAATTTGGAGACAGGGATAGGCAATGAGCAGTTCTTC.

This clonotype was observed once. One base away lies a much larger clone, so this may be a sequencing read error. The genes are TRBV7-2 and TRBJ1-4; 10 positions agree with TRBD1. V shed 0 bases, J shed 7 bases, and the junction held 11 bases outside the gene matches. In germline, CDR1 is SGHTA, CDR2 FQGNSA. The CDR3 extends over 18 amino acids. CDR3 DNA sequence: TGTGCCAGCAGCTTAGCGCTCTTTGACAGGGGGCAGAGTGAAAAACTGTTTTTT. It translates to CASSLALFDRGQSEKLFF. Drawing the rest from reference TRBV7-2 and TRBJ1-4, the complete variable domain is GAGVSQSPSNKVTEKGKDVELRCDPISGHTALYWYRQSLGQGLEFLIYFQGNSAPDKSGLPSDRFSAERTGGSVSTLTIQRTQQEDSAVYLCASSLALFDRGQSEKLFFGSGTQLSVL.

This clonotype was seen ten or more times. The chain uses TRBV7-9 and TRBJ2-7; 8 nucleotides match TRBD2. The germline CDR1 and CDR2 sequences are SEHNR and FQNEAQ (reference sequence). V lost 5 bases and J lost 3; bases outside the gene matches: 12. There are 16 residues in the CDR3. The CDR3 loop is CASSPLGRAGVYEQYF. The CDR3 nucleotides read TGTGCCAGCAGCCCCCTGGGTCGAGCGGGAGTCTACGAGCAGTACTTC.

The table lists this clonotype with many counts. The CDR3 does not close with the conserved phenylalanine or tryptophan, likely indicating a read error. V and J are TRBV6-2 or TRBV6-3 and TRBJ1-2; D unclear. V gave up 2 bases and J gave up 3 bases, with 4 bases separating them. Germline V gives CDR1 MNHEY, CDR2 SVGEGT. The CDR3 sequence is 12 residues long. The CDR3 coding sequence is TGTGCCAGCAGTTACCAGTACTATGGCTACACCCTC. Translation gives CASSYQYYGYTL.

In this sample, this clonotype turned up many times. For the CDR3, the DNA is TGTGCCAGCAGCCGACAGGGTGGCGGCTACACCTTC. Encoded protein: CASSRQGGGYTF. The chain has TRBV27 and TRBJ1-2; 7 bases agree with TRBD1. The CDR3 extends over 12 amino acids. V shed 6 bases and J 8 bases; nucleotides not matched to a gene: 6. Germline CDR1 MNHEY, CDR2 SMNVEV (reference sequence).

This clonotype has a count of ten or more. The V call is TRBV7-9, the J call TRBJ2-5, with D perhaps TRBD1 (5 bases). V was pared by 2 bases and J by 2 bases, with 6 bases between. Looked up from germline, CDR1 is SEHNR and CDR2 is FQNEAQ (reference sequence). There are 13 residues in the CDR3. The CDR3: CASSLRQQETQYF. The DNA of the CDR3 is TGTGCCAGCAGCTTAAGACAGCAAGAGACCCAGTACTTC. Full variable domain (outside the CDR3, taken from reference TRBV7-9 and TRBJ2-5): DTGVSQNPRHKITKRGQNVTFRCDPISEHNRLYWYRQTLGQGPEFLTYFQNEAQLEKSRLLSDRFSAERPKGSFSTLEIQRTEQGDSAMYLCASSLRQQETQYFGPGTRLLVL.

Of note for this clonotype: Being one base from a much bigger clone, this may be a read error. V gene TRBV11-2 combines with J gene TRBJ2-1; 8 nucleotides match TRBD2. V lost 1 base, J lost 4 bases, and 3 bases stayed unmatched. The CDR3 runs to 15 residues. In germline, CDR1 is SGHAT, CDR2 FQNNGV. CDR3 in DNA: TGTGCCAGCAGCTTAGTTAGCGGGGCATACAATGAGCAGTTCTTC. The encoded protein is CASSLVSGAYNEQFF.

About this clonotype: A read error is possible here, since a much larger clone lies one base away. The genes are TRBV30 and TRBJ2-2; TRBD2 is a possible D gene (5 bases). Looked up from germline, CDR1 is GTSNPN and CDR2 is SVGIG (reference sequence). This CDR3 has 14 residues. The DNA for the CDR3 is TGTGCCTGGAGTGTACAGTCGAACACCGGGGAGCTGGTTTTT. It yields the protein CAWSVQSNTGELVF.

This clonotype was seen ten or more times. The CDR3 here is CASSTPGFCYGETQYF. The DNA of the CDR3 is TGTGCCAGCAGCACCCCAGGGTTTTGTTATGGAGAGACCCAGTACTTC. This rearrangement joins TRBV11-3 to TRBJ2-5, with D perhaps TRBD1 (5 bases). The CDR3 extends over 16 amino acids. Trimming stripped 5 bases from V and 4 bases from J, with 20 bases between. CDR1 and CDR2 (germline): SGHNT, YENEEA.

This clonotype qualifies as large. J is TRBJ1-1 and V is TRBV6-1; TRBD1 agrees at 8 bases. The CDR3 length is 15 residues. Germline CDR1 reads MNHNS; CDR2 reads SASEGT. V lost 6 bases, J lost 1 base, and 7 bases stayed unmatched. CDR3 loop: CASRLTGGENTEAFF. In DNA, the CDR3 is TGTGCCAGCAGATTAACAGGGGGAGAGAACACTGAAGCTTTCTTT.

At least ten counts were recorded for this clonotype. The chain employs TRBV28 and TRBJ2-5; the D gene is possibly TRBD1 (6 bases). Germline assignment: CDR1 MDHEN and CDR2 SYDVKM. The CDR3 is 19 residues long. V lost 5 bases to trimming and J lost 5 bases, with 30 bases between them. CDR3 in amino acids: CASSLSPGHGASKGETQYF. The CDR3 DNA sequence: TGTGCCAGCAGTCTCTCTCCGGGACACGGTGCCTCAAAGGGGGAGACCCAGTACTTC.

This clonotype was seen at least ten times. The chain carries TRBV20-1 and TRBJ2-2; D ambiguous. Germline V gives CDR1 DFQATT, CDR2 SNEGSKA (reference sequence). The V end was cut by 1 base, the J end by 13 bases, with 10 bases between. The CDR3 consists of 11 residues. In DNA, the CDR3 is TGCAGTGCTAGAGTTGGTTCTTGGCTGTTTTTT. Translated: CSARVGSWLFF.

This clonotype was observed at least ten times. The chain uses TRBV4-2 and TRBJ2-1; 10 bases fit TRBD2. CDR1 is LGHNA, CDR2 YNFKEQ, per germline. V lost 0 bases to trimming and J lost 6 bases; unmatched junction nucleotides: 8. This CDR3 is built from 17 residues. The CDR3 region is CASSQDPEAGGPNEQFF. CDR3 coding DNA: TGTGCCAGCAGCCAAGATCCAGAAGCGGGAGGGCCCAATGAGCAGTTCTTC.

This clonotype has at least ten counts. The chain links TRBV5-4 to TRBJ1-1, with D unresolved. There are 14 residues in the CDR3. Per germline, CDR1 SGHNT and CDR2 YYREEE (reference sequence). Trimming left V 1 base short and J 1 base short, with 8 bases between. The CDR3, as DNA: TGTGCCAGCAGCTTGACAGAGACGAACACTGAAGCTTTCTTT. It translates to CASSLTETNTEAFF.

This clonotype is labeled medium-sized. The chain is built from TRBV6-1 and TRBJ1-2; TRBD1 matches at 8 bases. The germline CDR1 and CDR2 sequences are MNHNS and SASEGT. Unmatched junction bases numbered 11, after V lost 7 bases and J lost 4 bases. This CDR3 comprises 15 residues. The chain's CDR3 is CASTKAGGVFYGYTF. CDR3 nucleotide sequence: TGTGCCAGCACTAAAGCAGGGGGCGTATTCTATGGCTACACCTTC.

This clonotype was seen at least ten times. The genes are TRBV19 and TRBJ2-3; a weak D match, TRBD2 (6 bases). Trimming removed 7 bases from V and 3 bases from J, with 17 bases in between. Germline V gene sequence: CDR1 LNHDA, CDR2 SQIVND (reference sequence). The CDR3 length is 15 residues. CDR3 loop: CASNLGGRNTDTQYF. CDR3 bases: TGTGCCAGTAACCTGGGGGGTCGGAATACAGATACGCAGTATTTT.

This clonotype was seen ten or more times. V gene TRBV12-3 or TRBV12-4 combines with J gene TRBJ1-3; no clear D gene. The V end lost 5 bases, the J end lost 2 bases, and 13 bases lay between the germline ends. This CDR3 is built from 15 residues. CDR3 protein: CASSLLKGAGNTIYF. CDR3 DNA: TGTGCCAGCAGTCTACTCAAGGGAGCTGGAAACACCATATATTTT.